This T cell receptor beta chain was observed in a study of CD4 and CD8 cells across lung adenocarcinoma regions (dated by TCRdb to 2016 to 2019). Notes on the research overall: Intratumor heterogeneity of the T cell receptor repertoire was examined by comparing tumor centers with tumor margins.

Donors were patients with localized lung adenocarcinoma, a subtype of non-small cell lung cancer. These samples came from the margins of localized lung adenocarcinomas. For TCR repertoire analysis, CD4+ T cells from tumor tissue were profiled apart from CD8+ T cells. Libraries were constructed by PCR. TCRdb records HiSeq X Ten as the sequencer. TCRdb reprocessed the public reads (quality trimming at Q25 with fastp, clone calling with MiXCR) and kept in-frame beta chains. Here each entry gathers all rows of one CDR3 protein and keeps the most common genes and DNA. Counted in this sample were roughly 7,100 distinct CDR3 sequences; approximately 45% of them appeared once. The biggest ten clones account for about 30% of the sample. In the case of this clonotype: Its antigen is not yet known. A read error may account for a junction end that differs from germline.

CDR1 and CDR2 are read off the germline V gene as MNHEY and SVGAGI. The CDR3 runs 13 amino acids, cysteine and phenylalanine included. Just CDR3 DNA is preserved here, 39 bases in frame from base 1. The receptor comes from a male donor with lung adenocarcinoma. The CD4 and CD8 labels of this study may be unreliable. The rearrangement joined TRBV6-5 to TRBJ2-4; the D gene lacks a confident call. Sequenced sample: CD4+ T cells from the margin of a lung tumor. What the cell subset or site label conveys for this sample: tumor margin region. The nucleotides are TGTGCCGGCAGTTGCTGGGCGACCAACATCCAGTACTTC. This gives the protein CAGSCWATNIQYF.